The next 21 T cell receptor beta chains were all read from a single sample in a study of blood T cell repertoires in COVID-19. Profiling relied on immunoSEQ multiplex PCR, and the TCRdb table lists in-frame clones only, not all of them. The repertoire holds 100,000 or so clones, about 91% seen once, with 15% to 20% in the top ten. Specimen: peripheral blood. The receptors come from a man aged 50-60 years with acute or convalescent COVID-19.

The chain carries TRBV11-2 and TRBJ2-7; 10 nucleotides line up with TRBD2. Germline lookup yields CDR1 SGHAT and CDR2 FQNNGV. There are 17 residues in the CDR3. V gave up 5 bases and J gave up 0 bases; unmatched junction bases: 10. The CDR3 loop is CASSQSKRGGLSYEQYF. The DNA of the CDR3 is TGTGCCAGCAGCCAAAGTAAGCGGGGGGGACTCTCCTACGAGCAGTACTTC.

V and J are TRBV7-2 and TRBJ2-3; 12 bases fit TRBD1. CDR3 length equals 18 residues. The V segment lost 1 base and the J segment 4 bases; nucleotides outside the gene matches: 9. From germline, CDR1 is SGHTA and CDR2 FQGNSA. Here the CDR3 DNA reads TGTGCCAGCAGCTTAGGGGACAGGGGGCGTATTGACGCAGATACGCAGTATTTT. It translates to CASSLGDRGRIDADTQYF.

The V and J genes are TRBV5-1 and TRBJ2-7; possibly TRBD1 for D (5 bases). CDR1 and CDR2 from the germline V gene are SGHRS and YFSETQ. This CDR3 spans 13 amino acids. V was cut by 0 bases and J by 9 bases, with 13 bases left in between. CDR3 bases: TGCGCCAGCAGCTTGGGGGGCCGGGTCCCGCAGTACTTC. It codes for CASSLGGRVPQYF.

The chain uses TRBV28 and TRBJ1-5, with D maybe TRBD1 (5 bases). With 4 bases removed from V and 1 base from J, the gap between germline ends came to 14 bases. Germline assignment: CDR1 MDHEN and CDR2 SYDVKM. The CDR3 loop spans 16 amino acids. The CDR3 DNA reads TGTGCCAGCAGTTCTTCCCAGGGAGGGAGCAATCAGCCCCAGCATTTT. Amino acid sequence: CASSSSQGGSNQPQHF.

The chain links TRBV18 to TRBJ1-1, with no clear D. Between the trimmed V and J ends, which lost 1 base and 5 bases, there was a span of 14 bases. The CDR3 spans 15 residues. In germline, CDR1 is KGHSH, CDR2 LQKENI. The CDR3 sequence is CASSPRGGGVTEAFF. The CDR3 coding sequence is TGTGCCAGCTCACCACGGGGTGGAGGTGTGACTGAAGCTTTCTTT.

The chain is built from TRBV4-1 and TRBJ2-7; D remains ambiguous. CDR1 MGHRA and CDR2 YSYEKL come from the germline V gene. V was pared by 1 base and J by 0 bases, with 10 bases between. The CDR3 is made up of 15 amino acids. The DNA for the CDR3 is TGCGCCAGCAGCCAAGCTGACTTTGGCTCCTACGAGCAGTACTTC. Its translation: CASSQADFGSYEQYF.

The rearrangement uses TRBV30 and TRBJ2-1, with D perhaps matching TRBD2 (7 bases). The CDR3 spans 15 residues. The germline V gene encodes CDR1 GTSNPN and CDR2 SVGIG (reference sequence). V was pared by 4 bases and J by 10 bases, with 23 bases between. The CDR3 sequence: CAWIGAGAGSGEQFF. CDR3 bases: TGTGCCTGGATCGGTGCGGGGGCGGGAAGTGGGGAGCAGTTCTTC.

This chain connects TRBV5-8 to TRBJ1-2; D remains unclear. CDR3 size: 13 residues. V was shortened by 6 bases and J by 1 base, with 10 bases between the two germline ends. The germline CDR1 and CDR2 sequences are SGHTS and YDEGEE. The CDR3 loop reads CASTLDNNYGYTF. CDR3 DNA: TGTGCCAGCACCCTCGACAATAACTATGGCTACACCTTC. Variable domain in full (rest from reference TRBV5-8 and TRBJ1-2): EAGVTQSPTHLIKTRGQQATLRCSPISGHTSVYWYQQALGLGLQFLLWYDEGEERNRGNFPPRFSGRQFPNYSSELNVNALELEDSALYLCASTLDNNYGYTFGSGTRLTVV.

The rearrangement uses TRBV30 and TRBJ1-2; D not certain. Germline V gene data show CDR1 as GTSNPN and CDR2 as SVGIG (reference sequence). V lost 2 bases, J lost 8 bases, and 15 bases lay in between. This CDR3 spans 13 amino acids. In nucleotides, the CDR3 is TGTGCCTGGAGTAACAGCCTCGTAGAGGGCTACACCTTC. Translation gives CAWSNSLVEGYTF.

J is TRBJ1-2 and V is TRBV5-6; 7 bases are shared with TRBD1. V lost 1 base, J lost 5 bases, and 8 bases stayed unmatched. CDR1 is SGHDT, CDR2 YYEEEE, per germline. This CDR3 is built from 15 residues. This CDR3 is CASSLSSGTAYGYTF. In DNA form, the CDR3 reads TGTGCCAGCAGCTTGTCATCCGGGACAGCATATGGCTACACCTTC.

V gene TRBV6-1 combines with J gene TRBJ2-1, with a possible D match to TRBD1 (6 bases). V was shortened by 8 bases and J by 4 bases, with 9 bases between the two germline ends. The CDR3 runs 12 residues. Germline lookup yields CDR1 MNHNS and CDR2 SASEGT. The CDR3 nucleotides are TGTGCCAGCTCCGACAGGTACAATGAGCAGTTCTTC. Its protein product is CASSDRYNEQFF.

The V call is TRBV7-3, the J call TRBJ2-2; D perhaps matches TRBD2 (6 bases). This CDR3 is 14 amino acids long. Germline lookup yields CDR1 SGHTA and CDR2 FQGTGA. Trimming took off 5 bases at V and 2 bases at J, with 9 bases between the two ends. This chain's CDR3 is CASSRDFNTGELFF. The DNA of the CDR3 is TGTGCCAGCAGCCGGGACTTTAACACCGGGGAGCTGTTTTTT. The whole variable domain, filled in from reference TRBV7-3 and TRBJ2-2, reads GAGVSQTPSNKVTEKGKYVELRCDPISGHTALYWYRQSLGQGPEFLIYFQGTGAADDSGLPNDRFFAVRPEGSVSTLKIQRTERGDSAVYLCASSRDFNTGELFFGEGSRLTVL.

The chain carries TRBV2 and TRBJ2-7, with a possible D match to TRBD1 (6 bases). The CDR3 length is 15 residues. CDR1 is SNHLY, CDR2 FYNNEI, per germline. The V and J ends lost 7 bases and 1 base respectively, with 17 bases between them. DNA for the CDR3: TGTGCCAGCAAGGTAAGACAGGCGGTATCCTACGAGCAGTACTTC. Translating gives CASKVRQAVSYEQYF.

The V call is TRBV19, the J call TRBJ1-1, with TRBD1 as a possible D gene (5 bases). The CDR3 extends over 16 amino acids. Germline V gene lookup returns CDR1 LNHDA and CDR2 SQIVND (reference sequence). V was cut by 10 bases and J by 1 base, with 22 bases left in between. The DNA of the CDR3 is TGTGCCATTCTCGTTCGGAGGGGAAGTTGGAACACTGAAGCTTTCTTT. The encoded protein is CAILVRRGSWNTEAFF.

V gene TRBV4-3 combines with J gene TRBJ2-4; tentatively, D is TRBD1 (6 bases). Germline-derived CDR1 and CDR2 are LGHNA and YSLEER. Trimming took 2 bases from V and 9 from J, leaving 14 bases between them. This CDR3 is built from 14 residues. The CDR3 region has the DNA TGCGCCAGCAGCCAAACTGCCCAGGGGACCATTCAGTACTTC. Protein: CASSQTAQGTIQYF.

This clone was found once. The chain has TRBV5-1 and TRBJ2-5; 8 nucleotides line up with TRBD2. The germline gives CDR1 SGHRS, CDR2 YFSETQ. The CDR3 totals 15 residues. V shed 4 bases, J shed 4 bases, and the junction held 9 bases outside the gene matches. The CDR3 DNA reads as TGCGCCAGCAGCCCCCCGGGGGGGGCGGGAGAGACCCAGTACTTC. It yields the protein CASSPPGGAGETQYF.

This chain's CDR3 is CASSPYGGTGRSNQPQHF. For the CDR3, the DNA is TGTGCCAGCAGCCCCTACGGGGGGACAGGGCGTAGCAATCAGCCCCAGCATTTT. The chain is built from TRBV7-2 and TRBJ1-5; 9 bases fit TRBD1. V was clipped by 5 bases and J by 0 bases; unmatched bases: 11. This CDR3 contains 18 residues. CDR1 and CDR2 (germline): SGHTA, FQGNSA. Complete variable domain (other parts from reference TRBV7-2 and TRBJ1-5): GAGVSQSPSNKVTEKGKDVELRCDPISGHTALYWYRQSLGQGLEFLIYFQGNSAPDKSGLPSDRFSAERTGGSVSTLTIQRTQQEDSAVYLCASSPYGGTGRSNQPQHFGDGTRLSIL.

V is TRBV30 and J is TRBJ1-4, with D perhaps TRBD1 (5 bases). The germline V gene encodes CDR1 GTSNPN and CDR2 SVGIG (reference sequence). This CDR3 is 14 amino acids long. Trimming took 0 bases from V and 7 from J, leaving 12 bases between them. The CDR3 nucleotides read TGTGCCTGGAGTGTAGGACGGGGGTTTGAAAAACTGTTTTTT. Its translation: CAWSVGRGFEKLFF. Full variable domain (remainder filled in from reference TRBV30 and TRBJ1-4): SQTIHQWPATLVQPVGSPLSLECTVEGTSNPNLYWYRQAAGRGLQLLFYSVGIGQISSEVPQNLSASRPQDRQFILSSKKLLLSDSGFYLCAWSVGRGFEKLFFGSGTQLSVL.

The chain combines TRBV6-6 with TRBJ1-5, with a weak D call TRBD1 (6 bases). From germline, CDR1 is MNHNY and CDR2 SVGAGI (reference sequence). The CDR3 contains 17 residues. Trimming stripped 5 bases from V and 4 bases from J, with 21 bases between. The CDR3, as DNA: TGTGCCAGCAGTCAACCCCCGGCCGGACAGAGGAATCAGCCCCAGCATTTT. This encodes CASSQPPAGQRNQPQHF.

CDR3 loop: CASSLMGTGGGGYTF. CDR3 DNA: TGTGCCAGCAGTTTGATGGGGACAGGGGGAGGTGGCTACACCTTC. The rearrangement links TRBV28 to TRBJ1-2, with 11 positions matching TRBD1. This CDR3 contains 15 residues. CDR1 MDHEN and CDR2 SYDVKM come from the germline V gene. The ends lost 3 bases at V and 7 bases at J; junction bases unmatched: 7.

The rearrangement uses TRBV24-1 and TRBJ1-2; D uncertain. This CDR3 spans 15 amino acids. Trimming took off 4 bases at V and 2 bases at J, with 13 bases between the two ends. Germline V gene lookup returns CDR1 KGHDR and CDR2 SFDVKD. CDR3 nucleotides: TGTGCCACCAGTGACCCCGCGGCATACAACTATGGCTACACCTTC. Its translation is CATSDPAAYNYGYTF.